The clone carrying this TCR beta chain appeared a few times. Its antigen is unidentified. This record comes from a study of identical twins. Study results and caveats: Zero-insertion analyses could be partly confounded by invariant MAIT and iNKT cells. The study reached conclusions through statistical analysis that was cross-sectional, not following the same donors. Beta out-of-frame sequences showed weaker excess twin sharing.

Addition of a universal primer site occurred through template switching, and cDNA carried unique molecular identifiers. TCRdb reprocessed the 5' RACE reads via MiXCR and lists one record per CDR3 protein. The repertoire has more than 200,000 distinct CDR3 sequences, around a tenth of them found once; the top ten carry approximately 5.1%. The sequenced material came from memory (CD45RO+) T cells sorted from blood. This TCR derives from a woman aged 18-35 years in good health.

The CDR3, as DNA: TGTGCCAGCAGCGCCACTATTTTCACCGGGGAGCTGTTTTTT. Its protein product is CASSATIFTGELFF. This chain connects TRBV9 to TRBJ2-2; D gene uncertain. The germline V gene has CDR1 SGDLS and CDR2 YYNGEE. This CDR3 comprises 14 residues. V was shortened by 3 bases and J by 4 bases, with 10 bases between the two germline ends.